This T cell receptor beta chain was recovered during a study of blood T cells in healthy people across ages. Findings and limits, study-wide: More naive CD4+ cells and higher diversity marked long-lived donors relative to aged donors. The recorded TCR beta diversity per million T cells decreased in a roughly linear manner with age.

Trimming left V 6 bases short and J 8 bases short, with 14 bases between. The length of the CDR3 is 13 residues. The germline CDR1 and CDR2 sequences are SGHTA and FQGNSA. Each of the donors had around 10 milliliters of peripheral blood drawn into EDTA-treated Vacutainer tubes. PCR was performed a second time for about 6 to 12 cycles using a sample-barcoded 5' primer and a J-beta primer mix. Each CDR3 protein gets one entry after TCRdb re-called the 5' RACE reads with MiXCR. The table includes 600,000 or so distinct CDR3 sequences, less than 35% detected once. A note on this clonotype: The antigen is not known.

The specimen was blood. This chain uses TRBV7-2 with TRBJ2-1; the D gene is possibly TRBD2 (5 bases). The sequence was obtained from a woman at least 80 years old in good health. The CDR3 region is CASSPARGYEQFF. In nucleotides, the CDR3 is TGTGCCAGCAGTCCAGCAAGAGGGTATGAGCAGTTCTTC.